A selection of T cell receptor beta chains follows, all from one sample in a study of shared clonotypes between healthy human individuals. Clones were read by immunoSEQ multiplex PCR, and TCRdb kept only the in-frame ones, dropping some. The table lists approximately 2.5 million clones, roughly 93% of them singletons. The sample was naive CD4+ T cells from PBMCs. These receptors were collected from a man in his late teens or twenties in good health. Some clones in this sample may be carry-over from other donors' samples. CDR3s leave out the opening cysteine and the closing phenylalanine or tryptophan. The D gene is left open where the match is weak.

CDR3	V	J	D
ASSPQGSYYGYT	TRBV18	TRBJ1-2	.
ASSQPGTSVYNEQF	TRBV18	TRBJ2-1	TRBD2
ASSLVWGLETQY	TRBV5-8	TRBJ2-5	.
ASSFYREGDQPQH	TRBV13	TRBJ1-5	.
ASSPRRDTQY	TRBV6-5	TRBJ2-3	.
ASSFWSGRDDSYEQY	TRBV28	TRBJ2-7	.
AIGLADYEQY	TRBV10-3	TRBJ2-7	TRBD2
ASSLNRGQGEQY	TRBV7-3	TRBJ2-7	TRBD1
ASSSWGRGRDEETQY	TRBV5-4	TRBJ2-5	TRBD2
ASSYGLAETQY	TRBV6-5	TRBJ2-5	TRBD2
ASCAGTGAGNTIY	TRBV10-2	TRBJ1-3	TRBD1
ATNYPGLAGETQY	TRBV7-9	TRBJ2-5	TRBD2
ASRLTGHPYEQY	TRBV28	TRBJ2-7	.
ASRRTGAGELF	TRBV28	TRBJ2-2	TRBD1
ASSSRQAGNTEAF	TRBV5-4	TRBJ1-1	.